This TCR beta chain derives from a study of T cell responses to AZD1222 COVID-19 vaccine. Findings and caveats of the study: Donors were mostly white British, more females; clonal diversity possibly underestimated. Following two doses of AZD1222, Spike-specific TCR breadth and depth rose. Spike regions recognized by vaccine-associated CD4 TCRs spanned the protein, led by 160-218 and 743-854.

This clone appeared once. The antigen remains unidentified. Clones were sequenced by immunoSEQ multiplex PCR, and TCRdb holds only the in-frame ones, with some missing. The sample has approximately 150,000 clones; 85% to 95% are singletons. Germline values: CDR1 SGDLS, CDR2 YYNGEE. Unmatched junction bases numbered 5, after V lost 1 base and J lost 5 bases. CDR3 size: 15 residues. The input for sequencing was peripheral blood, taken after recovery from COVID-19. The V and J genes are TRBV9 and TRBJ2-1; 8 bases align to TRBD2. This TCR derives from an adult who had recovered from COVID-19. This chain's CDR3 is CASSVLIAGNNEQFF. The CDR3 region has the DNA TGTGCCAGCAGCGTATTAATAGCGGGAAACAATGAGCAGTTCTTC.